One sample yielded the 9 T cell receptor beta chains listed below, sequenced in a study of blood T cell repertoires in COVID-19. Here immunoSEQ multiplex PCR was the method, and the copy in TCRdb shows in-frame clones only, minus some. The sample lists about 270,000 clones, about nine tenths occurring once. Sequencing input: PBMCs or T cells enriched from blood (not recorded which). The receptors stem from a woman aged 30 to 39 with acute COVID-19.

The V call is TRBV27, the J call TRBJ1-1; the D is unclear. CDR1 and CDR2 (germline): MNHEY, SMNVEV (reference sequence). V lost 4 bases and J lost 1, with 10 bases in between. The CDR3 loop spans 14 amino acids. DNA for the CDR3: TGTGCCAGCAGTTCCCGGGTTCAGAACACTGAAGCTTTCTTT. Its protein product is CASSSRVQNTEAFF.

The genes are TRBV19 and TRBJ2-1; TRBD2 matches 13 bases. Looked up from germline, CDR1 is LNHDA and CDR2 is SQIVND (reference sequence). The CDR3 runs 16 residues. V lost 4 bases to trimming and J lost 5 bases; unmatched junction nucleotides: 5. The CDR3 here is CASSTKGLAGNNEQFF. In DNA form, the CDR3 reads TGTGCCAGTAGTACTAAGGGACTAGCGGGAAACAATGAGCAGTTCTTC.

J is TRBJ2-5 and V is TRBV3-1 (or the pseudogene TRBV3-2); D is undetermined. The CDR3 runs 12 residues. Trimming took off 4 bases at V and 2 bases at J, with 5 bases between the two ends. CDR1 is LGHDT and CDR2 is YNNKEL in the germline V gene (reference sequence). The CDR3 DNA sequence: TGTGCCAGCAGCCGAGTACAAGAGACCCAGTACTTC. This gives the protein CASSRVQETQYF.

DNA of the CDR3: TGTGCCAGCAGTTCCCAGTTAAGCGATGACGAGCAGTACTTC. It encodes CASSSQLSDDEQYF. The rearrangement uses TRBV28 and TRBJ2-7; D ambiguous. The CDR3 is 14 amino acids. Germline lookup yields CDR1 MDHEN and CDR2 SYDVKM. V gave up 4 bases and J gave up 5 bases, with 15 bases separating them.

The chain recombines TRBV18 with TRBJ1-1; D is ambiguous. Trimming pared 3 bases from V and 0 bases from J, leaving 14 bases between. This CDR3 spans 16 amino acids. CDR1 is KGHSH, CDR2 LQKENI, per germline. As DNA, the CDR3 is TGTGCCAGCTCACCCCGGGGTGGGCCCATGAACACTGAAGCTTTCTTT. It translates to CASSPRGGPMNTEAFF.

The chain recombines TRBV12-5 with TRBJ2-2; no firm D call. V lost 4 bases to trimming and J lost 5 bases, with 5 bases between them. There are 12 residues in the CDR3. Germline CDR1 LGHNT, CDR2 FRNRAP. CDR3 loop: CASGSPTGELFF. The CDR3 bases are TGTGCTAGTGGTTCCCCTACCGGGGAGCTGTTTTTT.

The chain couples TRBV7-9 to TRBJ1-2, with D unresolved. Deletions cut 3 bases from V and 2 bases from J, with 7 bases between. CDR3 size: 13 residues. Germline CDR1 and CDR2: SEHNR and FQNEAQ (reference sequence). The CDR3 nucleotides are TGTGCCAGCAGCTTTGGCGGCAACTATGGCTACACCTTC. Encoded protein: CASSFGGNYGYTF.

This chain joins TRBV7-3 and TRBJ2-3; D gene uncertain. Trimming pared 2 bases from V and 4 bases from J, leaving 13 bases between. The CDR3 runs to 15 residues. Germline assignment: CDR1 SGHTA and CDR2 FQGTGA. This CDR3 is CASSLVGSQADTQYF. The DNA for the CDR3 is TGTGCCAGCAGCTTAGTCGGGTCCCAAGCAGATACGCAGTATTTT.

The rearrangement joins TRBV11-2 to TRBJ2-5; 8 positions match TRBD1. CDR1 and CDR2 (germline): SGHAT, FQNNGV. The J segment lost 4 bases and the V segment lost 1 base, leaving 5 bases of the junction unmatched. CDR3 length: 15 residues. Here the CDR3 DNA reads TGTGCCAGCAGCTTAGCCAGGGGGCCGGGAGAGACCCAGTACTTC. This encodes CASSLARGPGETQYF.